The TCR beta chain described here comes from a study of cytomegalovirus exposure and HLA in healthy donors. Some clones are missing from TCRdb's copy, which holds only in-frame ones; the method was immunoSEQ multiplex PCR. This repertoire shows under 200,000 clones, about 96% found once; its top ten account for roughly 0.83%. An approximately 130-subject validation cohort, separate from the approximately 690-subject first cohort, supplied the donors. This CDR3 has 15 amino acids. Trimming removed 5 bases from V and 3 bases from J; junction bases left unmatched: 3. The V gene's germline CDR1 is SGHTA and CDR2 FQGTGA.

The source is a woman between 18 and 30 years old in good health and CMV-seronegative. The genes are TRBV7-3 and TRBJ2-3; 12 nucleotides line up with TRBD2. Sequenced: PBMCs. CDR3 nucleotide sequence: TGTGCCAGCAGCGCGACTAGCGGGGGAACAGATACGCAGTATTTT. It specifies CASSATSGGTDTQYF.